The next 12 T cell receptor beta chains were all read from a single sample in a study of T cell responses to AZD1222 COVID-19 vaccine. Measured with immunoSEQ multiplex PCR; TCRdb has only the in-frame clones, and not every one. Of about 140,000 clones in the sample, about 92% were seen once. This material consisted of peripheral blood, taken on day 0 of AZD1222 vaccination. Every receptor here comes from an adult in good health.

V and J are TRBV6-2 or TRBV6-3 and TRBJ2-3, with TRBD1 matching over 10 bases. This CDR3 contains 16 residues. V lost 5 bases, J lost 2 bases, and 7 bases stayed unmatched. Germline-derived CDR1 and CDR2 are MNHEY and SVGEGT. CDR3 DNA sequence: TGTGCCAGCAGTACGGAGGGACAGGGGTACACAGATACGCAGTATTTT. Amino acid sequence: CASSTEGQGYTDTQYF.

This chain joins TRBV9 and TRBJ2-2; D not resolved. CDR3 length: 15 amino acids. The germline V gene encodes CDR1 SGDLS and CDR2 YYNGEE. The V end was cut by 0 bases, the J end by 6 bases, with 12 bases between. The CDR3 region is CASSVGPQLSGELFF. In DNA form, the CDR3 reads TGTGCCAGCAGCGTAGGACCCCAGCTATCCGGGGAGCTGTTTTTT.

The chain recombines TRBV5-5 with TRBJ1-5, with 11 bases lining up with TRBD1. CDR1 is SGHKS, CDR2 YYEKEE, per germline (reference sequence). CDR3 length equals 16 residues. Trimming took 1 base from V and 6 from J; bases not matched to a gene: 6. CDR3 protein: CASSLYGQGASQPQHF. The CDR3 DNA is TGTGCCAGCAGCTTGTATGGACAGGGGGCTAGTCAGCCCCAGCATTTT.

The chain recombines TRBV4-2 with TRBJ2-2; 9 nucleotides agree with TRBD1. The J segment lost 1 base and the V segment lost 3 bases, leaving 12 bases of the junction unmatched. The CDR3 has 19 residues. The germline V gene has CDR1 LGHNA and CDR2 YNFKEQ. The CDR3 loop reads CASSHLQRTGGGNTGELFF. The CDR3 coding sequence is TGTGCCAGCAGCCACCTACAACGAACAGGGGGCGGGAACACCGGGGAGCTGTTTTTT.

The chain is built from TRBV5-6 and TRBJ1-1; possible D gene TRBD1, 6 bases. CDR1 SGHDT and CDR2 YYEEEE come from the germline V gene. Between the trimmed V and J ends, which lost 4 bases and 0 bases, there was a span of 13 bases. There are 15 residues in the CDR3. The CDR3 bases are TGTGCCAGCAGCACCCCCAGGGGAATGAACACTGAAGCTTTCTTT. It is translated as CASSTPRGMNTEAFF.

The CDR3 nucleotides read TGTGCCAGCAGTGATTCGCCGAGGGATGAGCAGTTCTTC. Its protein product is CASSDSPRDEQFF. V usage is TRBV2 and J usage is TRBJ2-1; D might be TRBD2 (5 bases). This CDR3 has 13 residues. CDR1 and CDR2 from the germline V gene are SNHLY and FYNNEI. Trimming pared 3 bases from V and 8 bases from J, leaving 11 bases between.

CDR3 nucleotides: TGTGCCAGCACCCCGGGGGGGAACACCGGGGAGCTGTTTTTT. This sequence encodes CASTPGGNTGELFF. This rearrangement joins TRBV3-1 (or the pseudogene TRBV3-2) to TRBJ2-2, with TRBD2 matching over 7 bases. Germline CDR1 is LGHDT and CDR2 is YNNKEL (reference sequence). The CDR3 contains 14 residues. J was trimmed by 1 base and V by 7 bases; bases with no gene match: 3.

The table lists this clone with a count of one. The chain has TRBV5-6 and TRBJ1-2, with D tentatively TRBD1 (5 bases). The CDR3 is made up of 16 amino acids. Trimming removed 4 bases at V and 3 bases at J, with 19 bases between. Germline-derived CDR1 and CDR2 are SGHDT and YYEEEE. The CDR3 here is CASSLFIGASDYGYTF. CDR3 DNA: TGTGCCAGCAGCCTCTTCATAGGGGCATCGGACTATGGCTACACCTTC.

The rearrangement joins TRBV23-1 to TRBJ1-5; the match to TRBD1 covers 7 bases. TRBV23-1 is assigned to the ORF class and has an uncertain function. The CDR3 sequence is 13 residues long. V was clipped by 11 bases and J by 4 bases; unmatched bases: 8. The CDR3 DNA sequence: TGCGCCGGACGGACAGGCCATAATCAGCCCCAGCATTTT. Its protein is CAGRTGHNQPQHF.

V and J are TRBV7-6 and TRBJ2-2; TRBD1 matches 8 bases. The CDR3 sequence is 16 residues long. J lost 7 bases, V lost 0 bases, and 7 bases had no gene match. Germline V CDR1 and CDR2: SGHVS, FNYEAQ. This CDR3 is CASSLAPTGTGGELFF. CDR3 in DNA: TGTGCCAGCAGCTTAGCACCGACAGGGACAGGCGGGGAGCTGTTTTTT.

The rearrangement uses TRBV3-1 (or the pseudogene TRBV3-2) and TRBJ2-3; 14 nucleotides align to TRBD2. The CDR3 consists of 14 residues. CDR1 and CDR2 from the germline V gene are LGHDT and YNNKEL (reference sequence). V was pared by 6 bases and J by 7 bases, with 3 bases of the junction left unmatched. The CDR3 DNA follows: TGTGCCAGCAGGGGGACTAGCGGGGGTTATACGCAGTATTTT. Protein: CASRGTSGGYTQYF.

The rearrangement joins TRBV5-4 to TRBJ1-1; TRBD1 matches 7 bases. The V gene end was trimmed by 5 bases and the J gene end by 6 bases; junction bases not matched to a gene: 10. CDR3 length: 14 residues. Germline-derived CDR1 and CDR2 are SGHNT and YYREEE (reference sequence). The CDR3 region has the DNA TGTGCCAGCAGTCAAATGGACAGGAGCCCTGAAGCTTTCTTT. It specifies CASSQMDRSPEAFF.